This T cell receptor (beta chain) is from a study of regulatory T cells in long-lasting Graves disease. Whole-study context: Graves' patients, diagnosed recently, had received antithyroid drugs under 3 months.

Time point meaning: newly diagnosed GD, antithyroid drugs for less than 3 months. After RNA was extracted from PBMCs, the TCR library was made from it. Arm-PCR of CDR3 regions and iRepertoire HTBI primers were the basis on which TCR beta libraries were built. TCRdb called the multiplex PCR reads again in MiXCR, with one record for every CDR3 protein. The sample yields a few hundred thousand distinct CDR3 sequences, roughly 18% seen once. This clonotype came up many times. These records were also assigned to another study, of T cells in Graves' hyperthyroidism and ophthalmopathy. That publication notes: Researchers ran a first-round RT-PCR on the TCR CDR3 using the HTBI primer set. A median 6.5 months before onset, the model predicted ophthalmopathy.

The input for sequencing was peripheral blood mononuclear cells (PBMCs), taken at new diagnosis, from a patient treated with antithyroid drugs. The sequence came from a woman aged 30 to 39 with Graves disease.

The DNA of the CDR3 is TGTGCCAGCAGTGAAAACGCCCAGAGTGGCTATGGCTACACCTTC. Its protein product is CASSENAQSGYGYTF. The gene calls are TRBV6-1 and TRBJ1-2; D is undetermined. V was trimmed by 2 bases and J by 4 bases, leaving 14 bases between them. The V gene's germline CDR1 is MNHNS and CDR2 SASEGT. CDR3 length equals 15 residues.